These 30 T cell receptor beta chains originate from one sample sequenced in a study of CD8+ T cells in alopecia areata. Investigators isolated RNA and reverse transcribed it into cDNA to act as the sequencing template. Repertoires were generated with immunoSEQ multiplex PCR, while TCRdb's copy carries only in-frame clones and drops some. Of 95,000 to 150,000 clones in the sample, around 56% were seen once. Treatment given: oral pan-JAK inhibitor, 5-10 mg twice daily. Source: CD4+ T cells sorted from blood, taken at week 4, from a patient treated with tofacitinib. Every receptor here comes from a human donor with alopecia areata.

The V gene is TRBV5-1, the J gene TRBJ1-2, with 7 bases identical to TRBD1. Germline-derived CDR1 and CDR2 are SGHRS and YFSETQ. Trimming at V came to 0 bases and at J to 4 bases, leaving 6 bases not matched to a gene. CDR3 length equals 15 residues. CDR3 amino acids: CASSLEQGSPYGYTF. The CDR3 bases are TGCGCCAGCAGCTTGGAACAGGGGTCACCCTATGGCTACACCTTC. Full variable domain (remainder filled in from reference TRBV5-1 and TRBJ1-2): KAGVTQTPRYLIKTRGQQVTLSCSPISGHRSVSWYQQTPGQGLQFLFEYFSETQRNKGNFPGRFSGRQFSNSRSEMNVSTLELGDSALYLCASSLEQGSPYGYTFGSGTRLTVV.

This clone was seen more than once but under ten times. The chain joins TRBV7-8 to TRBJ2-5; TRBD1 might be the D (6 bases). Germline V gives CDR1 SGHVS, CDR2 FQNEAQ. The CDR3 is made up of 14 amino acids. Trimming left V 5 bases short and J 5 bases short, with 15 bases between. The CDR3 loop reads CASSMGHSGETQYF. The DNA for the CDR3 is TGTGCCAGCAGCATGGGACACTCAGGGGAGACCCAGTACTTC.

The chain couples TRBV5-6 to TRBJ2-6; TRBD1 might be the D (5 bases). The V gene lost 3 bases and the J gene lost 0 bases, with 7 bases spanning the gap. This CDR3 contains 15 residues. Looked up from germline, CDR1 is SGHDT and CDR2 is YYEEEE. The CDR3 loop is CASSSRVSGANVLTF. In nucleotides, the CDR3 is TGTGCCAGCAGCTCCAGGGTCTCTGGGGCCAACGTCCTGACTTTC.

This chain uses TRBV18 with TRBJ1-4; 9 positions match TRBD1. The junction had 1 base not matched to a gene; V was cut back by 2 bases and J by 6 bases. The CDR3 loop spans 14 amino acids. Per germline, CDR1 KGHSH and CDR2 LQKENI. The CDR3 bases are TGTGCCAGCTCACCAGGACAGGGGTATGAAAAACTGTTTTTT. Its translation is CASSPGQGYEKLFF.

The V gene is TRBV29-1, the J gene TRBJ2-5; D not resolved. Germline V gives CDR1 SQVTM, CDR2 ANQGSEA. The CDR3 contains 13 residues. V was clipped by 5 bases and J by 5 bases, with 15 bases between them. The CDR3 reads CSVSKGPRETQYF. CDR3 DNA: TGCAGCGTTTCAAAGGGTCCGAGGGAGACCCAGTACTTC.

J is TRBJ1-3 and V is TRBV30; D gene uncertain. Between the trimmed V and J ends, which lost 0 bases and 5 bases, there was a span of 5 bases. CDR3 length equals 12 residues. CDR1 and CDR2 from the germline V gene are GTSNPN and SVGIG (reference sequence). The CDR3 region has the DNA TGTGCCTGGAGTGTATTAAGAAACACCATATATTTT. Encoded protein: CAWSVLRNTIYF.

The chain is built from TRBV5-6 and TRBJ1-2; TRBD1 agrees at 7 bases. The CDR3 runs 14 residues. CDR1 and CDR2 from the germline V gene are SGHDT and YYEEEE. After removal of 4 bases from V and 2 bases from J, the junction contained 5 bases not matched to a gene. The CDR3 loop is CASSRLDRNYGYTF. The DNA of the CDR3 is TGTGCCAGCAGCCGGCTGGACAGGAACTATGGCTACACCTTC.

In this sample, this clone turned up a few times. The chain carries TRBV2 and TRBJ2-2; D unclear. Germline V gives CDR1 SNHLY, CDR2 FYNNEI. The CDR3 totals 14 residues. Trimming pared 4 bases from V and 6 bases from J, leaving 12 bases between. The CDR3 sequence: CASSGDRVSGELFF. The CDR3 DNA is TGTGCCAGCAGTGGTGATAGGGTCTCCGGGGAGCTGTTTTTT.

V gene TRBV27 combines with J gene TRBJ1-6, with TRBD1 matching over 8 bases. Losses at the gene ends were 5 bases for V and 3 bases for J; bases not matched to a gene: 6. CDR3 length: 16 residues. Per the germline V gene, CDR1 is MNHEY and CDR2 is SMNVEV (reference sequence). The CDR3 sequence is CASSAGTGVYNSPLHF. The CDR3, as DNA: TGTGCCAGCAGTGCCGGGACAGGCGTCTATAATTCACCCCTCCACTTT.

This clone occurred a few times. This rearrangement joins TRBV2 to TRBJ1-4; 9 bases are shared with TRBD1. CDR1 SNHLY and CDR2 FYNNEI come from the germline V gene. V lost 8 bases to trimming and J lost 10 bases; unmatched junction nucleotides: 14. The CDR3 is made up of 15 amino acids. This CDR3 reads CASVFVGTGKRKLFF. The CDR3, as DNA: TGTGCCAGCGTTTTCGTCGGGACAGGGAAGAGAAAACTGTTTTTT.

The chain employs TRBV27 and TRBJ2-7, with 11 bases fitting TRBD1. The CDR3 contains 15 residues. Germline CDR1 reads MNHEY; CDR2 reads SMNVEV (reference sequence). V shed 6 bases and J 3 bases; nucleotides not matched to a gene: 7. For the CDR3, the DNA is TGTGCCAGCAGACTTGGACAGGGGGCGATCTACGAGCAGTACTTC. Encoded protein: CASRLGQGAIYEQYF.

This sequence joins TRBV30 and TRBJ2-3; no clear D. Germline CDR1 GTSNPN, CDR2 SVGIG (reference sequence). V dropped 2 bases and J dropped 6 bases, with 9 bases sitting between them. The CDR3 length is 12 residues. CDR3 protein: CAWSPGVDTQYF. The CDR3 region has the DNA TGTGCCTGGAGTCCCGGAGTGGATACGCAGTATTTT.

This clone was seen a handful of times. The rearrangement uses TRBV7-9 and TRBJ1-1, with D possibly being TRBD1 (5 bases). V lost 0 bases to trimming and J lost 6 bases, with 8 bases between them. The CDR3 is made up of 13 amino acids. The germline CDR1 and CDR2 sequences are SEHNR and FQNEAQ (reference sequence). CDR3 DNA sequence: TGTGCCAGCAGCTTAGCGGCGGGGGCTGAAGCTTTCTTT. Protein product: CASSLAAGAEAFF. The full variable domain, its missing parts supplied by reference TRBV7-9 and TRBJ1-1, is DTGVSQNPRHKITKRGQNVTFRCDPISEHNRLYWYRQTLGQGPEFLTYFQNEAQLEKSRLLSDRFSAERPKGSFSTLEIQRTEQGDSAMYLCASSLAAGAEAFFGQGTRLTVV.

The chain uses TRBV7-2 and TRBJ1-2; 7 nucleotides align to TRBD1. Germline V gene data show CDR1 as SGHTA and CDR2 as FQGNSA. The CDR3 is 15 amino acids. The ends lost 0 bases at V and 4 bases at J; junction bases unmatched: 5. CDR3 sequence: CASSLAQGLPYGYTF. The DNA for the CDR3 is TGTGCCAGCAGCTTAGCACAGGGGCTTCCCTATGGCTACACCTTC.

This clone was seen only a few times. The chain links TRBV30 to TRBJ1-1; D is uncertain. The ends were cut back, 0 bases at V and 1 base at J, with 9 bases in the middle. Looked up from germline, CDR1 is GTSNPN and CDR2 is SVGIG (reference sequence). This CDR3 is built from 14 residues. The CDR3 loop reads CAWSVGSRNTEAFF. The CDR3 DNA sequence: TGTGCCTGGAGTGTGGGCAGTCGGAACACTGAAGCTTTCTTT.

The chain carries TRBV7-2 and TRBJ2-7, with D possibly TRBD1 on 5 matching bases. This CDR3 comprises 12 residues. V was cut by 5 bases and J by 9 bases, with 14 bases left in between. CDR1 SGHTA and CDR2 FQGNSA come from the germline V gene. The chain's CDR3 is CASSQGLGRQYF. The CDR3 DNA reads TGTGCCAGCAGCCAGGGCCTCGGTAGGCAGTACTTC. The full variable domain, with the rest looked up from reference TRBV7-2 and TRBJ2-7, is GAGVSQSPSNKVTEKGKDVELRCDPISGHTALYWYRQSLGQGLEFLIYFQGNSAPDKSGLPSDRFSAERTGGSVSTLTIQRTQQEDSAVYLCASSQGLGRQYFGPGTRLTVT.

This clone was seen a handful of times. This chain uses TRBV11-2 with TRBJ2-5; 8 bases fit TRBD2. CDR1 is SGHAT and CDR2 is FQNNGV in the germline V gene. CDR3 length equals 15 residues. J gave up 5 bases and V 1 base, and 6 bases lay outside the gene matches. CDR3 nucleotide sequence: TGTGCCAGCAGCTTAGCCGGGACTAGTGGGGAGACCCAGTACTTC. This sequence encodes CASSLAGTSGETQYF.

In this sample, this clone turned up a few times. The J gene is TRBJ1-2, the V gene TRBV30; tentatively, D is TRBD1 (6 bases). The CDR3 is 13 amino acids. Trimming shortened V by 0 bases and J by 3 bases, and 8 bases separated the two germline ends. The germline CDR1 and CDR2 sequences are GTSNPN and SVGIG (reference sequence). The CDR3 spells CAWSVNRDYGYTF. CDR3 in DNA: TGTGCCTGGAGTGTTAACAGGGACTATGGCTACACCTTC.

This clone occurred many times. The genes are TRBV6-5 and TRBJ2-7, with D possibly matching TRBD2 (6 bases). Trimming removed 4 bases from V and 4 bases from J, with 14 bases in between. Looked up from germline, CDR1 is MNHEY and CDR2 is SVGAGI. The CDR3 length is 14 residues. CDR3 sequence: CASSLRRDVYEQYF. Written as DNA, the CDR3 is TGTGCCAGCAGTTTGCGGCGGGACGTTTACGAGCAGTACTTC.

The genes are TRBV29-1 and TRBJ2-1, with D unresolved. The V end was cut by 7 bases, the J end by 0 bases, with 10 bases between. This CDR3 contains 13 residues. CDR1 is SQVTM and CDR2 is ANQGSEA in the germline V gene. CDR3 DNA sequence: TGCAGCGGAACAGCAAGCTCCTACAATGAGCAGTTCTTC. Amino acid sequence: CSGTASSYNEQFF.

The chain combines TRBV29-1 with TRBJ1-2; the match to TRBD1 covers 8 bases. Germline values: CDR1 SQVTM, CDR2 ANQGSEA. The ends lost 3 bases at V and 8 bases at J; junction bases unmatched: 8. This CDR3 is built from 13 residues. Here the CDR3 reads CSVDEQGALGYTF. The CDR3 DNA follows: TGCAGCGTTGATGAGCAGGGGGCGTTAGGCTACACCTTC.

This clone has a handful of counts. The chain is built from TRBV7-2 and TRBJ2-7; D gene unclear. Trimming cost V 3 bases and J 0 bases, with 9 bases left between them. CDR1 and CDR2 from the germline V gene are SGHTA and FQGNSA. CDR3 size: 14 residues. For the CDR3, the DNA is TGTGCCAGCAGCTTGACGGCCAGCTCCTACGAGCAGTACTTC. Its translation is CASSLTASSYEQYF.

This rearrangement joins TRBV5-1 to TRBJ1-2; D possibly corresponds to TRBD1 (6 bases). The germline CDR1 and CDR2 sequences are SGHRS and YFSETQ. CDR3 length: 16 amino acids. Trimming left V 4 bases short and J 2 bases short, with 18 bases between. The CDR3 DNA sequence: TGCGCCAGCAGCCCGCCGGGAGGGGGTTTAAACTATGGCTACACCTTC. Amino acid sequence: CASSPPGGGLNYGYTF.

The V gene is TRBV29-1, the J gene TRBJ2-7; tentative D call: TRBD1 (5 bases). V was pared by 4 bases and J by 2 bases, with 9 bases between. The V gene's germline CDR1 is SQVTM and CDR2 ANQGSEA. The CDR3 sequence is 12 residues long. CDR3 loop: CSVGKTAYEQYF. The CDR3 bases are TGCAGCGTTGGGAAGACAGCCTACGAGCAGTACTTC.

This clone has a handful of counts. The J gene is TRBJ2-4, the V gene TRBV29-1; D is possibly TRBD1 or TRBD2 (5 bases each). This CDR3 spans 15 amino acids. Deletions cut 4 bases from V and 6 bases from J, with 19 bases between. CDR1 SQVTM and CDR2 ANQGSEA come from the germline V gene. Here the CDR3 DNA reads TGCAGCGTTGTTTTGGGGATCCCGGGACGAAACATTCAGTACTTC. This gives the protein CSVVLGIPGRNIQYF.

The chain links TRBV19 to TRBJ2-2, with TRBD1 matching 8 bases. The CDR3 is 15 amino acids. The germline CDR1 and CDR2 sequences are LNHDA and SQIVND (reference sequence). With V trimmed by 3 bases and J by 2 bases, 2 bases remained unmatched. The CDR3 DNA reads TGTGCCAGTAGTATCAGGGGGCGCAACACCGGGGAGCTGTTTTTT. Translating it yields CASSIRGRNTGELFF.

V gene TRBV30 combines with J gene TRBJ1-2; D unclear. V gave up 1 base and J gave up 8 bases, with 11 bases separating them. The V gene's germline CDR1 is GTSNPN and CDR2 SVGIG (reference sequence). The CDR3 runs 12 residues. CDR3 amino acids: CAWSALLGGYTF. The CDR3 DNA is TGTGCCTGGAGTGCCCTACTCGGGGGCTACACCTTC.

The chain employs TRBV29-1 and TRBJ2-1; no firm D call. The ends were cut back, 5 bases at V and 4 bases at J, with 6 bases in the middle. This CDR3 has 11 amino acids. The germline V gene has CDR1 SQVTM and CDR2 ANQGSEA. In DNA, the CDR3 is TGCAGCGTTCTCTGGTACAATGAGCAGTTCTTC. Amino acid sequence: CSVLWYNEQFF.

The chain carries TRBV30 and TRBJ2-3, with 8 bases fitting TRBD2. CDR1 is GTSNPN, CDR2 SVGIG, per germline (reference sequence). V lost 0 bases and J lost 4; bases outside the gene matches: 3. This CDR3 region has 14 residues. CDR3 DNA sequence: TGTGCCTGGAGTGTCGGCGGGGGGTCAGATACGCAGTATTTT. It codes for CAWSVGGGSDTQYF.

J is TRBJ2-2 and V is TRBV30; D may be TRBD1 or TRBD2 (5 bases each). Germline V gene data show CDR1 as GTSNPN and CDR2 as SVGIG (reference sequence). This CDR3 has 15 residues. Trimming removed 2 bases from V and 0 bases from J, with 10 bases in between. The CDR3 reads CAWSWDGANTGELFF. CDR3 sequence (DNA): TGTGCCTGGAGTTGGGACGGAGCGAACACCGGGGAGCTGTTTTTT.